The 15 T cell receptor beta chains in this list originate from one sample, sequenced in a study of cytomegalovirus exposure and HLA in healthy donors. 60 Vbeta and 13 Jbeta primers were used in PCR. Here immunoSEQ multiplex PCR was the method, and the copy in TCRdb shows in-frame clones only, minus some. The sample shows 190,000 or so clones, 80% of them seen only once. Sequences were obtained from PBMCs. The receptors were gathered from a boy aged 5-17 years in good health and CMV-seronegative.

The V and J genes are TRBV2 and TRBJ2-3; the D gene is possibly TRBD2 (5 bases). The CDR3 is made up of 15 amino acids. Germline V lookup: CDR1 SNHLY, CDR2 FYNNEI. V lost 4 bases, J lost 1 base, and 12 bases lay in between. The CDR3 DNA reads TGTGCCAGCAGTGGATCGGACTCGCGCACAGATACGCAGTATTTT. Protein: CASSGSDSRTDTQYF.

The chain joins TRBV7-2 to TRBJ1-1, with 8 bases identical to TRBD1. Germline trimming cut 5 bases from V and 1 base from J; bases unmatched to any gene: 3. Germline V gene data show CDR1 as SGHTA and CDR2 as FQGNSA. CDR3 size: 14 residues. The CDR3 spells CASSPGQANTEAFF. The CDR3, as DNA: TGTGCCAGCAGCCCGGGACAGGCGAACACTGAAGCTTTCTTT.

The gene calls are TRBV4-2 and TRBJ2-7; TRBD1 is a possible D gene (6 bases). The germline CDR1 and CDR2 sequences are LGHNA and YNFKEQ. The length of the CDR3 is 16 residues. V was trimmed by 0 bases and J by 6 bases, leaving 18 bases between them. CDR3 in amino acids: CASSQDLRRGYGEQYF. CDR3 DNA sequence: TGTGCCAGCAGCCAAGATCTTCGCAGGGGTTACGGCGAGCAGTACTTC.

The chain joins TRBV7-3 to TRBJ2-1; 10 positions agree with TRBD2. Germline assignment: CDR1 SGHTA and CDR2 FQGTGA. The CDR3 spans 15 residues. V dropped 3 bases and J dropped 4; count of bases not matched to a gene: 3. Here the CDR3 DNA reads TGTGCCAGCAGCTTGTCACTAGCGGGGTACAATGAGCAGTTCTTC. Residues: CASSLSLAGYNEQFF.

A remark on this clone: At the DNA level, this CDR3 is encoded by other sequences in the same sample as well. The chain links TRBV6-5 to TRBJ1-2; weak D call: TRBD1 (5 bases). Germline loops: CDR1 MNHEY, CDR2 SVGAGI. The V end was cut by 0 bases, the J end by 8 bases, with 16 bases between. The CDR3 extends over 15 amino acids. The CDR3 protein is CASSYSGQGVYGYTF. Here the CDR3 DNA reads TGTGCCAGCAGTTACTCAGGGCAGGGTGTCTACGGCTACACCTTC.

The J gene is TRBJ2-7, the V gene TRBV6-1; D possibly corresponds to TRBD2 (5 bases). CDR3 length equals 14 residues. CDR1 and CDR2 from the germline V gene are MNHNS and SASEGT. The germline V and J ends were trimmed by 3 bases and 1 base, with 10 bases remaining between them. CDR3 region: CASSDLGSSYEQYF. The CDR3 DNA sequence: TGTGCCAGCAGTGATTTAGGGAGTTCCTACGAGCAGTACTTC.

Here the CDR3 DNA reads TGTGCCAGCAGCCTGCTAGCGGGACACAATGAGCAGTTCTTC. Amino acids: CASSLLAGHNEQFF. The J gene is TRBJ2-1, the V gene TRBV11-3; 9 bases agree with TRBD2. Germline-derived CDR1 and CDR2 are SGHNT and YENEEA. CDR3 length: 14 residues. The ends lost 5 bases at V and 5 bases at J; junction bases unmatched: 4.

DNA for the CDR3: TGTGCCAGCAGTTTAGGTCGGGGGCGGGGGAACTACGAGCAGTACTTC. It codes for CASSLGRGRGNYEQYF. The chain joins TRBV28 to TRBJ2-7, with a weak D call TRBD2 (7 bases). Germline CDR1 and CDR2: MDHEN and SYDVKM. Trimming shortened V by 2 bases and J by 3 bases, and 17 bases separated the two germline ends. CDR3 size: 16 residues.

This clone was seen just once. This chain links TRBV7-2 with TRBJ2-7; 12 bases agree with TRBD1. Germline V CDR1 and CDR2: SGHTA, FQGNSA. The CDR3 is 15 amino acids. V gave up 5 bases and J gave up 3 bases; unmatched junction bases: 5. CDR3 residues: CASSPGTGGSYEQYF. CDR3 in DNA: TGTGCCAGCAGCCCAGGGACAGGGGGCAGCTACGAGCAGTACTTC. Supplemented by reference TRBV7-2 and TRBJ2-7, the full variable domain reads GAGVSQSPSNKVTEKGKDVELRCDPISGHTALYWYRQSLGQGLEFLIYFQGNSAPDKSGLPSDRFSAERTGGSVSTLTIQRTQQEDSAVYLCASSPGTGGSYEQYFGPGTRLTVT.

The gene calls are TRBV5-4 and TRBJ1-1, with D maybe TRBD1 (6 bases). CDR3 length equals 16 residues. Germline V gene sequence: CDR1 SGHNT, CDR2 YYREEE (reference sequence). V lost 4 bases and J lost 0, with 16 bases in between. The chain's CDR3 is CASSVGHPNMNTEAFF. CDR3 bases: TGTGCCAGCAGCGTGGGACACCCAAATATGAACACTGAAGCTTTCTTT. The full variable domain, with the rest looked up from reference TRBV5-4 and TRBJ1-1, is ETGVTQSPTHLIKTRGQQVTLRCSSQSGHNTVSWYQQALGQGPQFIFQYYREEENGRGNFPPRFSGLQFPNYSSELNVNALELDDSALYLCASSVGHPNMNTEAFFGQGTRLTVV.

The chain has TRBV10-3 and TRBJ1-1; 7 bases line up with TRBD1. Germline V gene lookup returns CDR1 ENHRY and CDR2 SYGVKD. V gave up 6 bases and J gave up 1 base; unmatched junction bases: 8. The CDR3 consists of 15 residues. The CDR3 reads CAISLDRAANTEAFF. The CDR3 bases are TGTGCCATCAGCCTAGACAGGGCGGCGAACACTGAAGCTTTCTTT.

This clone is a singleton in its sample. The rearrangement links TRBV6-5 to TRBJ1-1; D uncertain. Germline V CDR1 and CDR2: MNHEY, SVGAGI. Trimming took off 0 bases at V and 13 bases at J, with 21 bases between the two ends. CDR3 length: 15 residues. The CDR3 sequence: CASSYSTGGWRTYFF. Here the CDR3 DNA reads TGTGCCAGCAGTTACTCGACGGGAGGATGGAGGACCTATTTCTTT.

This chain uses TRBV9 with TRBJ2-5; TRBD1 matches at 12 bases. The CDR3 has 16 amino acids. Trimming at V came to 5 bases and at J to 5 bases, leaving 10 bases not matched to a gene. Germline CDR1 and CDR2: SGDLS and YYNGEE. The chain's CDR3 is CASSVSGTGGRETQYF. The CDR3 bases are TGTGCCAGCAGTGTGTCCGGGACAGGGGGCCGGGAGACCCAGTACTTC. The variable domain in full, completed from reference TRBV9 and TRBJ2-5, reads DSGVTQTPKHLITATGQRVTLRCSPRSGDLSVYWYQQSLDQGLQFLIQYYNGEERAKGNILERFSAQQFPDLHSELNLSSLELGDSALYFCASSVSGTGGRETQYFGPGTRLLVL.

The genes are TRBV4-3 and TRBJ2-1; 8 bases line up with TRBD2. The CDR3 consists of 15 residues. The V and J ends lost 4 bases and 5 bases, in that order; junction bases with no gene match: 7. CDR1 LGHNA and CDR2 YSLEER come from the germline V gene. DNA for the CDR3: TGCGCCAGCAGCCGCAGCGGGGGAGCGCACAATGAGCAGTTCTTC. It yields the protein CASSRSGGAHNEQFF.

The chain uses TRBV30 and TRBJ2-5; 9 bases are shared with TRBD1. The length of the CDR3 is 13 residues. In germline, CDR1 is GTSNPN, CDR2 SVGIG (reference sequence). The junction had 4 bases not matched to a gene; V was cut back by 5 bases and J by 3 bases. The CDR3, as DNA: TGTGCCTGGGGCCGGGACAGGGAAGAGACCCAGTACTTC. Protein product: CAWGRDREETQYF.